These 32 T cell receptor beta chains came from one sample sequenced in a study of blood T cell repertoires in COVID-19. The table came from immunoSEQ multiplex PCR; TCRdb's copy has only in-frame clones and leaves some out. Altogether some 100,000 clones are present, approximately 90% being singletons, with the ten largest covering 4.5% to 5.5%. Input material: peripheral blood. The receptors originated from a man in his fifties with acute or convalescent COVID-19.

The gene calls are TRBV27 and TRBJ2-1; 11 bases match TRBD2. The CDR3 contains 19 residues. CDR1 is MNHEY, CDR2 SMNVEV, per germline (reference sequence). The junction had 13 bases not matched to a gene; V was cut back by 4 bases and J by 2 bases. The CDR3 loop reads CASSSPALAGVLAYNEQFF. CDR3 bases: TGTGCCAGCAGTTCACCGGCACTAGCGGGAGTTTTGGCCTACAATGAGCAGTTCTTC.

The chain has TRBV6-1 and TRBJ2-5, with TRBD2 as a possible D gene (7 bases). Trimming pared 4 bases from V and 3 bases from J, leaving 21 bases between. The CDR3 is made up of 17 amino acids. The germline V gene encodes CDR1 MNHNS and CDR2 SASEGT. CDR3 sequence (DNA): TGTGCCAGCAGTGGGGGGGGGCCGTCGGTGCGCGAAGAGACCCAGTACTTC. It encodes CASSGGGPSVREETQYF.

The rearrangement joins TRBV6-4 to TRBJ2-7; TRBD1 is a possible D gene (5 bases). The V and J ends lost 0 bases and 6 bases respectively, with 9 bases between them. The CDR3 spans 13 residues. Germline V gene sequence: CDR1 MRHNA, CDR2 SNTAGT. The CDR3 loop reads CASSDSTVGEQYF. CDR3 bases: TGTGCCAGCAGTGACTCGACAGTGGGCGAGCAGTACTTC.

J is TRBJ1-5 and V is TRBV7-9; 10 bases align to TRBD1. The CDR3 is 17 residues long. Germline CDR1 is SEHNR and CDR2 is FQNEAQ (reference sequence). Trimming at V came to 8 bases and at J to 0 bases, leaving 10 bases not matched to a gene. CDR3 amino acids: CASGASTGGLSNQPQHF. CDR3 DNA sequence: TGTGCCAGCGGAGCTTCGACAGGGGGCCTTAGCAATCAGCCCCAGCATTTT.

The CDR3 region has the DNA TGTGCCAGCAGTTTGTTTTATAGGGGGCGGACCGGGGAGCTGTTTTTT. It translates to CASSLFYRGRTGELFF. This chain uses TRBV27 with TRBJ2-2; 7 bases are a match to TRBD1. The CDR3 sequence is 16 residues long. V shed 3 bases and J 5 bases; nucleotides not matched to a gene: 9. Per the germline V gene, CDR1 is MNHEY and CDR2 is SMNVEV (reference sequence).

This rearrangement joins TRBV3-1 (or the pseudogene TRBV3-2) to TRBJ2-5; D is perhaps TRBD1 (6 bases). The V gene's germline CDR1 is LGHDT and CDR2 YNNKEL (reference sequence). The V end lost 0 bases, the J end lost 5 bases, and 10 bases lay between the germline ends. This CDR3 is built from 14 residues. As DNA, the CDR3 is TGTGCCAGCAGCCAAGATCAGGGGTGGGAGACCCAGTACTTC. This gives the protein CASSQDQGWETQYF.

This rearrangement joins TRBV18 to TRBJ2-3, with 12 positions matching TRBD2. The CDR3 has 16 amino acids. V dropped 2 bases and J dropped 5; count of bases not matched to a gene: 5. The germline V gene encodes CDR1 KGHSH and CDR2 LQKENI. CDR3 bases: TGTGCCAGCTCACCATCTAGCGGGAGGGCCGGAGATACGCAGTATTTT. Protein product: CASSPSSGRAGDTQYF.

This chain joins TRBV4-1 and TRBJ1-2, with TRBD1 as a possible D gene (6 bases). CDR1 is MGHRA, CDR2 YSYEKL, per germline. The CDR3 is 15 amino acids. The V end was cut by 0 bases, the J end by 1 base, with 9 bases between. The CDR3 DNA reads TGCGCCAGCAGCCAAGAACGGACAGTTAACTATGGCTACACCTTC. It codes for CASSQERTVNYGYTF.

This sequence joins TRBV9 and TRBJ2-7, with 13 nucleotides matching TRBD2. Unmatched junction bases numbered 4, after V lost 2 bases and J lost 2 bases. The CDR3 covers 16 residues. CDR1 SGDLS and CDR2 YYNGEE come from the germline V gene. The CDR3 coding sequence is TGTGCCAGCAGCGTTGGGACTAGCGGGATTCCCTACGAGCAGTACTTC. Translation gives CASSVGTSGIPYEQYF.

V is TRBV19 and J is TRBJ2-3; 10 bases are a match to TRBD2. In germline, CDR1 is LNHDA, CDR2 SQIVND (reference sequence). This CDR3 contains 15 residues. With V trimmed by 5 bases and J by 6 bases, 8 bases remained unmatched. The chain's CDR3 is CASSWSSGSLDTQYF. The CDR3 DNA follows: TGTGCCAGTAGTTGGTCTAGCGGGAGTCTCGATACGCAGTATTTT.

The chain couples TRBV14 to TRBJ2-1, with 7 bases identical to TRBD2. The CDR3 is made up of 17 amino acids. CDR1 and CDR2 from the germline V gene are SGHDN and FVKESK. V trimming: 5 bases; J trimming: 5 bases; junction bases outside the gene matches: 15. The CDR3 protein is CASSSNQPGLYNNEQFF. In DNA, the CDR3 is TGTGCCAGCAGCTCTAACCAACCGGGACTATACAACAATGAGCAGTTCTTC.

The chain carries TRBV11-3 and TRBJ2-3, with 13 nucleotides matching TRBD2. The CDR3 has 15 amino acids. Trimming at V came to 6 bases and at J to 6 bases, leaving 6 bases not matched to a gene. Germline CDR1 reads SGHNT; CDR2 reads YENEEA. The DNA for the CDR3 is TGTGCCAGCAGTCCCAGGACTAGCGGGAGCGATACGCAGTATTTT. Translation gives CASSPRTSGSDTQYF.

DNA of the CDR3: TGTGCCTGGAGTAGCGGGCGTTACAATGAGCAGTTCTTC. Translating gives CAWSSGRYNEQFF. The rearrangement uses TRBV30 and TRBJ2-1; a weak D match, TRBD2 (6 bases). The germline V and J ends were trimmed by 2 bases and 4 bases, with 9 bases remaining between them. The CDR3 spans 13 residues. Germline V lookup: CDR1 GTSNPN, CDR2 SVGIG (reference sequence).

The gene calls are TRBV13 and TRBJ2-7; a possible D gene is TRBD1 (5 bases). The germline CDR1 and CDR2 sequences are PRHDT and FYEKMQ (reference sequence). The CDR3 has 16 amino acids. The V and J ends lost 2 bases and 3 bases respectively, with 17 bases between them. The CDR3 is CASSLRQGRFHYEQYF. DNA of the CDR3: TGTGCCAGCAGCTTAAGGCAGGGAAGATTTCACTACGAGCAGTACTTC.

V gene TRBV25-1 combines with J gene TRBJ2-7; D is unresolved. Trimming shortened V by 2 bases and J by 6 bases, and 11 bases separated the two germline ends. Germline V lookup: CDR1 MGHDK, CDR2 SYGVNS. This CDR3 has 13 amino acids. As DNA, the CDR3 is TGTGCCAGCAGTGAAATCGTTAACGGCGAGCAGTACTTC. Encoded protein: CASSEIVNGEQYF.

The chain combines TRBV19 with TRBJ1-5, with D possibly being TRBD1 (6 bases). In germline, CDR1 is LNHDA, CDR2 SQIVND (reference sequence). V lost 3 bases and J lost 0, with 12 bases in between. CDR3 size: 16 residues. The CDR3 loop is CASSMRQVNSNQPQHF. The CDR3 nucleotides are TGTGCCAGTAGTATGAGACAGGTTAATAGCAATCAGCCCCAGCATTTT.

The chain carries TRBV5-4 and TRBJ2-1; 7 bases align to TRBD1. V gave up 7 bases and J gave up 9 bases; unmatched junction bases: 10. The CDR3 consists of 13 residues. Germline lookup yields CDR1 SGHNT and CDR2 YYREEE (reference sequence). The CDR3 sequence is CASGLTGIPEQFF. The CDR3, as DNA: TGTGCCAGCGGGTTGACAGGGATTCCTGAGCAGTTCTTC. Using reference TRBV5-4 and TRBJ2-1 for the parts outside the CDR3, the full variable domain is ETGVTQSPTHLIKTRGQQVTLRCSSQSGHNTVSWYQQALGQGPQFIFQYYREEENGRGNFPPRFSGLQFPNYSSELNVNALELDDSALYLCASGLTGIPEQFFGPGTRLTVL.

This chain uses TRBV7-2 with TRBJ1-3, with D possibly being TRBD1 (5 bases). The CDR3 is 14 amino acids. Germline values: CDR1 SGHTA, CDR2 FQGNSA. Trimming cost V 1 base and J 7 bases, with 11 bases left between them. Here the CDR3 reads CASSLGLRGNTIYF. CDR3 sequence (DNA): TGTGCCAGCAGCTTAGGGTTGCGGGGGAACACCATATATTTT.

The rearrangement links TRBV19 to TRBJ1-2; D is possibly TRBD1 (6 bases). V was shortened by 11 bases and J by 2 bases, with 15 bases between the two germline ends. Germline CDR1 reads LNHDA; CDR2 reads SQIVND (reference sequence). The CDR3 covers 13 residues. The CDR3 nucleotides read TGTGCCTGCTCCCGGGACACGAACTATGGCTACACCTTC. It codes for CACSRDTNYGYTF.

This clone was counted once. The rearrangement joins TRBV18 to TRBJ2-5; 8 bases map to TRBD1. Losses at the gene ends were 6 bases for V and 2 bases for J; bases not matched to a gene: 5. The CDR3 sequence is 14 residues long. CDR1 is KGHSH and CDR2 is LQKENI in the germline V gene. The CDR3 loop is CASSHDRGQETQYF. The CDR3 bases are TGTGCCAGCTCTCACGACAGGGGACAAGAGACCCAGTACTTC.

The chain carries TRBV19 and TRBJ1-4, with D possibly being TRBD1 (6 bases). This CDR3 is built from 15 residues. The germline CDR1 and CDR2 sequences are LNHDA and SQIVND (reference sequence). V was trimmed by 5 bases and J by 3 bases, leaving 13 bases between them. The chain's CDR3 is CASSLNRAANEKLFF. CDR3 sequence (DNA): TGTGCCAGTAGTCTTAACAGGGCTGCTAATGAAAAACTGTTTTTT.

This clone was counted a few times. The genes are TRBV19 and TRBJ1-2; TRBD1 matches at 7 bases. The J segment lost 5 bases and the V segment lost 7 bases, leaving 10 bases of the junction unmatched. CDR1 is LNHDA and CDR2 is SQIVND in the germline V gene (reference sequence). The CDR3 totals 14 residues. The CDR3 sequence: CASINRGVNYGYTF. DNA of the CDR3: TGTGCCAGTATAAACAGGGGCGTTAATTATGGCTACACCTTC.

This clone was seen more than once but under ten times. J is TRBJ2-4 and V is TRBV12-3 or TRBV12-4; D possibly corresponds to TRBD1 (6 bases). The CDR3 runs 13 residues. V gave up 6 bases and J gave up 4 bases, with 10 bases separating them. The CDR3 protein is CASRRDKKNIQYF. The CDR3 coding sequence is TGTGCCAGCAGACGGGACAAGAAAAACATTCAGTACTTC.

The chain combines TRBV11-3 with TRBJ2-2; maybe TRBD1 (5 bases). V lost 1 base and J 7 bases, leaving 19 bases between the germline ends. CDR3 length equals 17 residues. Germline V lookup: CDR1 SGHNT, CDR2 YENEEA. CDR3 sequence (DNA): TGTGCCAGCAGCTTAGGAGTGGCAGGGATGGTGGTCGGGGAGCTGTTTTTT. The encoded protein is CASSLGVAGMVVGELFF.

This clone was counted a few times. CDR3 region: CATSDGGYSTDTQYF. CDR3 coding DNA: TGTGCCACCAGTGACGGAGGATACTCCACAGATACGCAGTATTTT. The chain couples TRBV24-1 to TRBJ2-3, with D tentatively TRBD2 (5 bases). This CDR3 contains 15 residues. The V and J ends lost 4 bases and 2 bases respectively, with 12 bases between them. CDR1 is KGHDR, CDR2 SFDVKD, per germline.

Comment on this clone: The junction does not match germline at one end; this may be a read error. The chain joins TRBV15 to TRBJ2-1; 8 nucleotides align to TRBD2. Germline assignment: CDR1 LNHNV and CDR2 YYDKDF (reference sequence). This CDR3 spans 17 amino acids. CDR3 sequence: CATSRDRTSGSFNEQFF. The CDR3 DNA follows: TGTGCCACCAGCAGAGATCGAACTAGCGGTTCCTTCAATGAGCAGTTCTTC.

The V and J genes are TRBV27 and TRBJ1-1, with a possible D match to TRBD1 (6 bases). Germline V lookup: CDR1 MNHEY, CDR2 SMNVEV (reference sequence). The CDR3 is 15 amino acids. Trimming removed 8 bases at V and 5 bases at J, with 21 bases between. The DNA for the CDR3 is TGTGCCAGCCACGATATTTTACAGGGTTGGACTGAAGCTTTCTTT. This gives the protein CASHDILQGWTEAFF.

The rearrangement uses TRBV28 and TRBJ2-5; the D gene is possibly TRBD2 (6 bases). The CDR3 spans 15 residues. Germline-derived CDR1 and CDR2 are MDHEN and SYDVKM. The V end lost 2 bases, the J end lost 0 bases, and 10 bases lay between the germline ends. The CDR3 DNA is TGTGCCAGCAGTTTAGTCGGAGGGTACCAAGAGACCCAGTACTTC. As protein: CASSLVGGYQETQYF.

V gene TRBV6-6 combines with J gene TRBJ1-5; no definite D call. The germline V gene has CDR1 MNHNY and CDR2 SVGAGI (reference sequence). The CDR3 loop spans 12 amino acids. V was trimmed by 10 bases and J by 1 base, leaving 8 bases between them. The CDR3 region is CATRASNQPQHF. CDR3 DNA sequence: TGTGCCACCAGAGCGAGCAATCAGCCCCAGCATTTT.

The CDR3 is CASSEALSSGIYYEQYF. The CDR3 DNA reads TGTGCCAGCAGTGAAGCGCTTTCTAGCGGGATCTACTACGAGCAGTACTTC. The chain is built from TRBV6-1 and TRBJ2-7; 9 positions agree with TRBD2. The V gene's germline CDR1 is MNHNS and CDR2 SASEGT. V lost 0 bases to trimming and J lost 3 bases; unmatched junction nucleotides: 9. This CDR3 has 17 amino acids.

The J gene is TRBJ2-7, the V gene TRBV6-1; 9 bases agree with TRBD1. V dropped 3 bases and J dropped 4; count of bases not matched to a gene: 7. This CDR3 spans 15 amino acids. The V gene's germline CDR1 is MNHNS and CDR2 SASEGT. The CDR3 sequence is CASSDLTGGGYEQYF. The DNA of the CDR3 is TGTGCCAGCAGTGACCTGACAGGGGGAGGTTACGAGCAGTACTTC.

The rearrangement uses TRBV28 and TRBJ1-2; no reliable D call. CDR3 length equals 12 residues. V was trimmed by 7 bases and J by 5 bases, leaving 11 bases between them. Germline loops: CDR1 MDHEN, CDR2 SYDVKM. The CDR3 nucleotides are TGTGCCAGCATGGTCCAGGCTTATGGCTACACCTTC. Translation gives CASMVQAYGYTF.